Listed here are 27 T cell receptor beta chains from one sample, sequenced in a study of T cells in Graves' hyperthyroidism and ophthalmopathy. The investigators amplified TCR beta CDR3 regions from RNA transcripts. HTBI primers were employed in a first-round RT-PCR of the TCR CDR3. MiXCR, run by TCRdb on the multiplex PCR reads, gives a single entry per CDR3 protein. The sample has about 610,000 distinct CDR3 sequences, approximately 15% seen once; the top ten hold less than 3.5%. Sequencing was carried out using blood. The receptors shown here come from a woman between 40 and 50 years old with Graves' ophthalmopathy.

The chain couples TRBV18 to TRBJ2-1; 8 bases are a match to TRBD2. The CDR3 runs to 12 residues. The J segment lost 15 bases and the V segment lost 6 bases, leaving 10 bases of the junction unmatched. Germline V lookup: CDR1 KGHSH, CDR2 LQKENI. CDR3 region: CASSLGRASLFF. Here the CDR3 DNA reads TGTGCCAGCTCCCTCGGGAGGGCCTCCCTGTTCTTC.

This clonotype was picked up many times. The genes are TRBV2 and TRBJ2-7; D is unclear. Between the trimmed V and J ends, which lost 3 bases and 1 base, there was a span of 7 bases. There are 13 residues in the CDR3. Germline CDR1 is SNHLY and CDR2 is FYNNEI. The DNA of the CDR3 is TGTGCCAGCAGTGACCCCTTTTCCTACGAGCAGTACTTC. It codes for CASSDPFSYEQYF.

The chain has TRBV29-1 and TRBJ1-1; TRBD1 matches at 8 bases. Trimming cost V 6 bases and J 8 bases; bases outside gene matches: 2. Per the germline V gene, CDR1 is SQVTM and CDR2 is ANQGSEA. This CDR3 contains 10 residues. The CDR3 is CSVRDREAFF. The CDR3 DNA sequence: TGCAGCGTCCGGGACAGGGAAGCTTTCTTT.

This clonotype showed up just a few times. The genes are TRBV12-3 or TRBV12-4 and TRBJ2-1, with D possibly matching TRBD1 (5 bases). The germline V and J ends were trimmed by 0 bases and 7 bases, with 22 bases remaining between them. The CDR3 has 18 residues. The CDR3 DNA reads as TGTGCCAGCAGTTTAGCGGGGTTTCAGGGCTCGATAGGGAATGAGCAGTTCTTC. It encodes CASSLAGFQGSIGNEQFF.

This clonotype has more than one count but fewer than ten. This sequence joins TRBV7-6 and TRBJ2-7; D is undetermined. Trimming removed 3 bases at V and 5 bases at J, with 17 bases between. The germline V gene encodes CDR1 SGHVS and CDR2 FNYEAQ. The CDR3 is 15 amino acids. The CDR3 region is CASSFYDDSTDEQYF. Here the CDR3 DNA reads TGTGCCAGCAGCTTCTACGACGATTCTACAGACGAGCAGTACTTC.

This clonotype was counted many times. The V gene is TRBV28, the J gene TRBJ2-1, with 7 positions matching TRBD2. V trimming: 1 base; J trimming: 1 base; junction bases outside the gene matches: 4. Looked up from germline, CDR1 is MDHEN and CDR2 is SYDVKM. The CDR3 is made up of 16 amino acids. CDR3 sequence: CASSLFGGSSYNEQFF. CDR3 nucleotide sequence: TGTGCCAGCAGTTTATTCGGGGGGAGTTCCTACAATGAGCAGTTCTTC.

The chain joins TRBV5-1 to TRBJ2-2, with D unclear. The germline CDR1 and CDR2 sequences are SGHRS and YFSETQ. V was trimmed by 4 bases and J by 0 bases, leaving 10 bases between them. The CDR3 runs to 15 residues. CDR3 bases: TGCGCCAGCAGCCCCCGTGAAGCGAACACCGGGGAGCTGTTTTTT. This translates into CASSPREANTGELFF.

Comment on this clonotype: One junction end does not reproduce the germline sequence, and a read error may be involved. CDR3 nucleotide sequence: TGTGTCAGCGGATCCGGGACAGGGTTTCGCACAGATACGCAGTATTTT. Translation: CVSGSGTGFRTDTQYF. V and J are TRBV5-6 and TRBJ2-3; 9 nucleotides line up with TRBD1. Germline lookup yields CDR1 SGHDT and CDR2 YYEEEE. This CDR3 comprises 16 residues.

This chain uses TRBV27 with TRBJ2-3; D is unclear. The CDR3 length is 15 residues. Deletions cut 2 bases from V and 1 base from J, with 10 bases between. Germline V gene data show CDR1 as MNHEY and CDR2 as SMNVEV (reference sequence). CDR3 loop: CASSLASPGTDTQYF. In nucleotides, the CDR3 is TGTGCCAGCAGTTTAGCGTCGCCGGGCACAGATACGCAGTATTTT.

CDR3 DNA sequence: TGTGCCACCAGTGAACCTGACAGACGCTATGGCTACACCTTC. Its translation is CATSEPDRRYGYTF. The chain links TRBV24-1 to TRBJ1-2; possible D gene TRBD1, 5 bases. The germline gives CDR1 KGHDR, CDR2 SFDVKD. V was cut by 4 bases and J by 4 bases, with 12 bases left in between. The CDR3 consists of 14 residues.

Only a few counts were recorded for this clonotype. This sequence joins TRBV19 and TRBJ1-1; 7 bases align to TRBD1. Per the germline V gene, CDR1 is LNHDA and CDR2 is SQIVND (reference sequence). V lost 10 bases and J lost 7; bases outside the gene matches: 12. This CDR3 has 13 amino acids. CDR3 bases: TGTGCCACCATGCCAAAGGGACAGTTTGAAGCTTTCTTT. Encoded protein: CATMPKGQFEAFF.

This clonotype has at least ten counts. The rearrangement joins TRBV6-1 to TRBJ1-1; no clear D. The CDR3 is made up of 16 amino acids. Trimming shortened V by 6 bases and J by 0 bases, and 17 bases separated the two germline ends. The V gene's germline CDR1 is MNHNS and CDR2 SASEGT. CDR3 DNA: TGTGCCAGCAGGCCGGGCCCCCGGTCGGTGAACACTGAAGCTTTCTTT. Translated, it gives CASRPGPRSVNTEAFF.

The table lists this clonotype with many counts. The CDR3 sequence is CASSLGRDRSGELFF. DNA of the CDR3: TGTGCCAGCAGTTTAGGCAGGGACAGGTCCGGGGAGCTGTTTTTT. The chain couples TRBV28 to TRBJ2-2; TRBD1 aligns across 8 bases. V gave up 2 bases and J gave up 6 bases; unmatched junction bases: 5. The CDR3 spans 15 residues. Germline lookup yields CDR1 MDHEN and CDR2 SYDVKM.

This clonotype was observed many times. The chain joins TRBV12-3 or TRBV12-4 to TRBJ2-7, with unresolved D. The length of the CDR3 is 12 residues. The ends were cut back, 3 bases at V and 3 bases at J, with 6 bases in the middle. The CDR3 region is CASSFRSYEQYF. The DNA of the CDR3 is TGTGCCAGCAGTTTTAGAAGCTACGAGCAGTACTTC.

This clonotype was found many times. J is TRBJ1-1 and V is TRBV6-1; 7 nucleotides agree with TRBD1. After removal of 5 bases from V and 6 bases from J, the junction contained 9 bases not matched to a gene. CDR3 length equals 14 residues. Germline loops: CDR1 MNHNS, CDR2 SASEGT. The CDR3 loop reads CASSYQGTAAEAFF. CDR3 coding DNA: TGTGCCAGCAGTTACCAAGGGACAGCCGCTGAAGCTTTCTTT.

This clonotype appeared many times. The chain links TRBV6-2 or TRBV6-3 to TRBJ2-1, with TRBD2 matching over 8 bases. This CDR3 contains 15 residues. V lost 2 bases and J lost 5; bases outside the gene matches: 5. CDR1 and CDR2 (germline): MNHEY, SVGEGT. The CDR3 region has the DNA TGTGCCAGCAGTTACCGAGCGGGAGCCAACAATGAGCAGTTCTTC. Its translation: CASSYRAGANNEQFF.

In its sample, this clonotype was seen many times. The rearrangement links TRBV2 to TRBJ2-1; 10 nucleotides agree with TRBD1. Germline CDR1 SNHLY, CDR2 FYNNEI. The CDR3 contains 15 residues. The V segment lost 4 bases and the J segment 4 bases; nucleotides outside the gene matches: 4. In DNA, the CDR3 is TGTGCCAGCAGTGGACAGGGGGCGCGATACAATGAGCAGTTCTTC. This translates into CASSGQGARYNEQFF.

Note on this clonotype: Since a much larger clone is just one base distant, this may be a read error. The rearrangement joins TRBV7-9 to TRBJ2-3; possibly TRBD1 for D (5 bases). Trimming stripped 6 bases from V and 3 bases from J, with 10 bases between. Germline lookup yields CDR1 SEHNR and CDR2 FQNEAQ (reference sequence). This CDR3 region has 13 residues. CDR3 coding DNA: TGTGCCAGCAGTTCCAGGGCGACAGATACGCAGTATTTT. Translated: CASSSRATDTQYF.

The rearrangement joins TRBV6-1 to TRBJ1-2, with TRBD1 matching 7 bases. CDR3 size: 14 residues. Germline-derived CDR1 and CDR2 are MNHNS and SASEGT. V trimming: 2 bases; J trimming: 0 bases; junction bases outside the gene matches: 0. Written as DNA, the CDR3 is TGTGCCAGCAGTGAAAGGGGGCCTAACTATGGCTACACCTTC. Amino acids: CASSERGPNYGYTF.

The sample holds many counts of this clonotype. The CDR3 region is CASSWVGELFF. The CDR3 coding sequence is TGTGCCAGCAGCTGGGTCGGGGAGCTGTTTTTT. V and J are TRBV11-2 and TRBJ2-2; D not resolved. This CDR3 has 11 residues. The germline gives CDR1 SGHAT, CDR2 FQNNGV. V lost 4 bases and J lost 7, with 4 bases in between. Supplemented by reference TRBV11-2 and TRBJ2-2, the full variable domain reads EAGVAQSPRYKIIEKRQSVAFWCNPISGHATLYWYQQILGQGPKLLIQFQNNGVVDDSQLPKDRFSAERLKGVDSTLKIQPAKLEDSAVYLCASSWVGELFFGEGSRLTVL.

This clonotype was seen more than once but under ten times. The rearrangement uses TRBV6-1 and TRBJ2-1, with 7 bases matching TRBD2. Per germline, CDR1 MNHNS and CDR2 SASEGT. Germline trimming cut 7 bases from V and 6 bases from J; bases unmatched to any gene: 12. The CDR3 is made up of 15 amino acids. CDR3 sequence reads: CASKSPGRGGNEQFF. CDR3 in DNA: TGTGCCAGCAAGAGTCCCGGGCGCGGGGGCAATGAGCAGTTCTTC.

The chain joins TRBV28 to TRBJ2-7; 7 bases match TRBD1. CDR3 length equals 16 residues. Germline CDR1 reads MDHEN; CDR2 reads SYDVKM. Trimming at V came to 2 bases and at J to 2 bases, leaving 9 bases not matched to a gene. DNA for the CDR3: TGTGCCAGCAGTTTACCGGGACAGATTATACCCTACGAGCAGTACTTC. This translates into CASSLPGQIIPYEQYF.

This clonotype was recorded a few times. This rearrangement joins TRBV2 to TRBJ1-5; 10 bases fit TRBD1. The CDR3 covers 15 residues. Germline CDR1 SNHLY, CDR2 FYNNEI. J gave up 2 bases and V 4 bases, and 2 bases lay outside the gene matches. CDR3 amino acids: CASSGTGGRNQPQHF. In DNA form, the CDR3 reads TGTGCCAGCAGTGGGACAGGGGGTCGCAATCAGCCCCAGCATTTT.

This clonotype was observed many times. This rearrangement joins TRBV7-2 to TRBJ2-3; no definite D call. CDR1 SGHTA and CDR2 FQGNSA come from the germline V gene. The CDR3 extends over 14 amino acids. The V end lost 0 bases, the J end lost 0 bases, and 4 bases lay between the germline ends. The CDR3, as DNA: TGTGCCAGCAGCTTAGCCCACAGCACAGATACGCAGTATTTT. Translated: CASSLAHSTDTQYF.

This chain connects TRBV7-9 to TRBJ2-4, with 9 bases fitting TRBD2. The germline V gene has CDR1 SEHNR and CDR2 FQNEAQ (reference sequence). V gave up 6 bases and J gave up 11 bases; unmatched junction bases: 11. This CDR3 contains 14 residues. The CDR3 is CASSIPHQREVQYF. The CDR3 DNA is TGTGCCAGCAGTATACCTCATCAGCGGGAGGTTCAGTACTTC.

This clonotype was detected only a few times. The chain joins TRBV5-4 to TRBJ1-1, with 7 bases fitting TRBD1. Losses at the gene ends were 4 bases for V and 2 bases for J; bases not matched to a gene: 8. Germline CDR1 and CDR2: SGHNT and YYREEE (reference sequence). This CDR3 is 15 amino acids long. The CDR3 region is CASSRPGQLNTEAFF. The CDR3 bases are TGTGCCAGCAGCCGACCGGGACAGCTCAACACTGAAGCTTTCTTT.

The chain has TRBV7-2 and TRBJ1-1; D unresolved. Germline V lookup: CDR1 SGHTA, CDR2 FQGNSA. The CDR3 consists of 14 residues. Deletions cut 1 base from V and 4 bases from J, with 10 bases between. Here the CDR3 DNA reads TGTGCCAGCAGCTTAGTTGTAGGGCCCACTGAAGCTTTCTTT. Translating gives CASSLVVGPTEAFF.